Listed here are 29 T cell receptor beta chains from one sample, sequenced in a study of T-cell reconstitution after alpha-beta-depleted transplantation in children. Preparation of the TCRbeta library involved a method that used unique molecular identifiers. MiXCR, run by TCRdb on the PCR reads, gives a single entry per CDR3 protein. This table holds 260,000 or so distinct CDR3 sequences, about 12% found once. The input for sequencing was PBMCs from the stem cell graft donor, taken from the stem cell graft. These receptor sequences come from a human donor who donated a stem cell graft to a child with acute lymphoblastic leukemia.

This clonotype was seen a single time. The CDR3, as DNA: TGTGCCAGCAGTTACCGCGCGGGGGAGCGTAATTCACCCCTCCACTTT. Amino acids: CASSYRAGERNSPLHF. The chain links TRBV6-2 or TRBV6-3 to TRBJ1-6, with a possible D match to TRBD1 (5 bases). Germline CDR1 is MNHEY and CDR2 is SVGEGT. The CDR3 sequence is 16 residues long. V was shortened by 2 bases and J by 6 bases, with 14 bases between the two germline ends.

This clonotype was seen repeatedly, ten times or more. The rearrangement links TRBV24-1 to TRBJ2-3, with D unresolved. This CDR3 has 15 residues. V lost 5 bases and J 0 bases, leaving 11 bases between the germline ends. The germline gives CDR1 KGHDR, CDR2 SFDVKD. The CDR3 region is CATSVPTDSTDTQYF. The CDR3 region has the DNA TGTGCCACCAGTGTCCCAACCGACAGCACAGATACGCAGTATTTT.

This clonotype has a count of ten or more. This chain uses TRBV9 with TRBJ1-4; D remains ambiguous. V was cut by 0 bases and J by 8 bases, with 14 bases left in between. Germline CDR1 reads SGDLS; CDR2 reads YYNGEE. This CDR3 has 15 residues. In DNA, the CDR3 is TGTGCCAGCAGCGTAGGGGGTCAGTCTGGAGAAAAACTGTTTTTT. Translating it yields CASSVGGQSGEKLFF.

This clonotype appeared a few times. This chain joins TRBV20-1 and TRBJ2-1; 15 nucleotides align to TRBD2. The CDR3 has 14 residues. Germline-derived CDR1 and CDR2 are DFQATT and SNEGSKA (reference sequence). Trimming took 8 bases from V and 9 from J; bases not matched to a gene: 8. The CDR3 DNA reads as TGCAGTACCCCCCGGACTAGCGGGAGGGTTGAGCAGTTCTTC. This sequence encodes CSTPRTSGRVEQFF.

This clonotype was seen repeatedly, ten times or more. The rearrangement uses TRBV6-5 and TRBJ2-7; D ambiguous. Trimming left V 6 bases short and J 2 bases short, with 11 bases between. The CDR3 sequence is 13 residues long. Germline CDR1 is MNHEY and CDR2 is SVGAGI. The CDR3, as DNA: TGTGCCAGCAGCAACAAACCGGCCTACGAGCAGTACTTC. Translation gives CASSNKPAYEQYF.

This clonotype was seen ten or more times. This chain connects TRBV28 to TRBJ2-1, with 13 nucleotides matching TRBD2. This CDR3 contains 18 residues. With 3 bases clipped from V and 5 bases from J, the junction kept 10 bases outside the gene matches. The germline V gene has CDR1 MDHEN and CDR2 SYDVKM. CDR3 amino acids: CASSLLGGLAGAHNEQFF. Here the CDR3 DNA reads TGTGCCAGCAGTTTGCTCGGAGGACTAGCGGGAGCTCACAATGAGCAGTTCTTC.

CDR3 DNA: TGTGCCAGCAGCTTAGGTGGGGTTCCGGACGCTTTCTTT. This encodes CASSLGGVPDAFF. The chain uses TRBV7-2 and TRBJ1-1; no clear D gene. The V gene's germline CDR1 is SGHTA and CDR2 FQGNSA. The CDR3 covers 13 residues. Trimming stripped 1 base from V and 11 bases from J, with 14 bases between.

This clonotype was detected many times. The genes are TRBV6-1 and TRBJ2-6; TRBD1 is a possible D gene (6 bases). The V end was cut by 6 bases, the J end by 2 bases, with 8 bases between. The CDR3 is 14 residues long. Germline CDR1 is MNHNS and CDR2 is SASEGT. CDR3 sequence: CASSPGAGANVLTF. The CDR3, as DNA: TGTGCCAGCAGCCCAGGGGCTGGGGCCAACGTCCTGACTTTC.

This clonotype was detected ten times or more. This chain uses TRBV15 with TRBJ2-1; 8 bases line up with TRBD1. The CDR3 runs 15 residues. The germline gives CDR1 LNHNV, CDR2 YYDKDF (reference sequence). J lost 0 bases, V lost 3 bases, and 1 base had no gene match. The DNA of the CDR3 is TGTGCCACCAGCAGCGACAGGGGCTCCTACAATGAGCAGTTCTTC. Amino acids: CATSSDRGSYNEQFF. Looking up the rest from reference TRBV15 and TRBJ2-1 gives the full variable domain: DAMVIQNPRYQVTQFGKPVTLSCSQTLNHNVMYWYQQKSSQAPKLLFHYYDKDFNNEADTPDNFQSRRPNTSFCFLDIRSPGLGDTAMYLCATSSDRGSYNEQFFGPGTRLTVL.

This clonotype has more than one count but fewer than ten. The J gene is TRBJ2-7, the V gene TRBV18, with a tentative D call TRBD2 (5 bases). The V gene's germline CDR1 is KGHSH and CDR2 LQKENI. The CDR3 has 15 amino acids. Trimming took off 3 bases at V and 6 bases at J, with 18 bases between the two ends. This CDR3 reads CASSPARAGYLEQYF. For the CDR3, the DNA is TGTGCCAGCTCACCGGCGCGGGCTGGGTATCTCGAGCAGTACTTC.

This clonotype was seen ten or more times. The V call is TRBV6-5, the J call TRBJ2-5, with TRBD1 matching 7 bases. The CDR3 contains 16 residues. V shed 2 bases, J shed 1 base, and the junction held 7 bases outside the gene matches. Germline V CDR1 and CDR2: MNHEY, SVGAGI. CDR3 DNA: TGTGCCAGCAGTTACATTCTTCGGGACAGCCAAGAGACCCAGTACTTC. Its translation is CASSYILRDSQETQYF.

At least ten counts were recorded for this clonotype. The chain is built from TRBV29-1 and TRBJ2-1; D is unclear. CDR1 and CDR2 from the germline V gene are SQVTM and ANQGSEA. Between the trimmed V and J ends, which lost 2 bases and 3 bases, there was a span of 2 bases. The CDR3 is made up of 11 amino acids. Here the CDR3 DNA reads TGCAGCGTTGAAATCTACAATGAGCAGTTCTTC. Its protein product is CSVEIYNEQFF.

The chain carries TRBV7-6 and TRBJ2-5, with D perhaps TRBD2 (6 bases). Germline V lookup: CDR1 SGHVS, CDR2 FNYEAQ. The CDR3 has 13 amino acids. V lost 3 bases, J lost 5 bases, and 10 bases lay in between. CDR3: CASSFRLAETQYF. DNA of the CDR3: TGTGCCAGCAGCTTTCGGCTAGCGGAGACCCAGTACTTC. Full variable domain (outside the CDR3, taken from reference TRBV7-6 and TRBJ2-5): GAGVSQSPRYKVTKRGQDVALRCDPISGHVSLYWYRQALGQGPEFLTYFNYEAQQDKSGLPNDRFSAERPEGSISTLTIQRTEQRDSAMYRCASSFRLAETQYFGPGTRLLVL.

This clonotype appeared many times. The rearrangement links TRBV27 to TRBJ1-2; D uncertain. There are 13 residues in the CDR3. CDR1 MNHEY and CDR2 SMNVEV come from the germline V gene (reference sequence). V lost 3 bases, J lost 4 bases, and 9 bases lay in between. CDR3 sequence (DNA): TGTGCCAGCAGTTTTGGCCAGCCCTATGGCTACACCTTC. It encodes CASSFGQPYGYTF.

The rearrangement links TRBV12-3 or TRBV12-4 to TRBJ2-4; D possibly matches TRBD1 or TRBD2 (5 bases each). V was trimmed by 8 bases and J by 0 bases, leaving 26 bases between them. This CDR3 contains 19 residues. CDR3 region: CASCTAGREHITAKNIQYF. CDR3 nucleotide sequence: TGTGCCAGCTGTACCGCGGGCAGGGAACACATAACAGCCAAAAACATTCAGTACTTC.

This clonotype was detected ten times or more. Relative to the germline gene, one junction end is altered; a read error may explain this. The V gene is TRBV7-7, the J gene TRBJ2-1, with D perhaps TRBD1 (5 bases). The CDR3 spans 15 residues. Germline lookup yields CDR1 SSHAT and CDR2 FNYEAQ (reference sequence). The CDR3 DNA sequence: TGTGCTAGCAGCTCCAGGGATACTTCCTACAATGAGCAGTTCTTC. This encodes CASSSRDTSYNEQFF. Full variable domain (outside the CDR3, taken from reference TRBV7-7 and TRBJ2-1): GAGVSQSPRYKVTKRGQDVTLRCDPISSHATLYWYQQALGQGPEFLTYFNYEAQPDKSGLPSDRFSAERPEGSISTLTIQRTEQRDSAMYRCASSSRDTSYNEQFFGPGTRLTVL.

The chain joins TRBV5-4 to TRBJ2-1; TRBD2 aligns across 14 bases. V was pared by 0 bases and J by 3 bases, with 2 bases of the junction left unmatched. The CDR3 sequence is 17 residues long. CDR1 and CDR2 from the germline V gene are SGHNT and YYREEE (reference sequence). The CDR3 DNA reads as TGTGCCAGCAGCTTGGGGACTAGCGGGGGGCACTACAATGAGCAGTTCTTC. Translation: CASSLGTSGGHYNEQFF.

In this sample, this clonotype turned up a few times. The J gene is TRBJ2-3, the V gene TRBV6-6, with D perhaps matching TRBD2 (6 bases). This CDR3 comprises 13 residues. Per the germline V gene, CDR1 is MNHNY and CDR2 is SVGAGI (reference sequence). The CDR3 sequence: CSSAHPSTDTQYF. CDR3 DNA sequence: TGTTCTAGCGCACACCCTAGCACAGATACGCAGTATTTT.

In this sample, this clonotype turned up many times. The V call is TRBV12-3 or TRBV12-4, the J call TRBJ2-7; D uncertain. V was trimmed by 5 bases and J by 6 bases, leaving 8 bases between them. This CDR3 spans 11 amino acids. The CDR3 region is CASSLTSEQYF. DNA for the CDR3: TGTGCCAGCAGTCTCACAAGCGAGCAGTACTTC.

This clonotype was seen repeatedly, ten times or more. The V gene is TRBV7-2, the J gene TRBJ1-2; D not resolved. CDR3 size: 13 residues. CDR1 and CDR2 from the germline V gene are SGHTA and FQGNSA. Between the trimmed V and J ends, which lost 1 base and 4 bases, there was a span of 7 bases. CDR3 region: CASSLVASYGYTF. The CDR3 DNA follows: TGTGCCAGCAGCTTAGTGGCTTCCTATGGCTACACCTTC.

On this clonotype: A much bigger clone sits one base away, suggesting this may be a read error. The chain carries TRBV6-2 or TRBV6-3 and TRBJ2-6; 9 bases line up with TRBD1. In germline, CDR1 is MNHEY, CDR2 SVGEGT. The CDR3 spans 16 residues. CDR3 in amino acids: CASIRDRASGANGLTF. In DNA form, the CDR3 reads TGTGCCAGCATCCGGGACAGGGCAAGTGGGGCCAACGGCCTGACTTTC.

This clonotype was detected many times. The V and J genes are TRBV20-1 and TRBJ2-3, with 10 bases identical to TRBD2. Looked up from germline, CDR1 is DFQATT and CDR2 is SNEGSKA (reference sequence). The V and J ends lost 8 bases and 3 bases, in that order; junction bases with no gene match: 8. The length of the CDR3 is 14 residues. The CDR3 protein is CSNILAGVTDTQYF. In DNA, the CDR3 is TGCAGTAATATCCTAGCGGGAGTAACAGATACGCAGTATTTT.

This clonotype was observed a handful of times. This chain uses TRBV20-1 with TRBJ2-1, with D possibly matching TRBD2 (5 bases). Germline assignment: CDR1 DFQATT and CDR2 SNEGSKA (reference sequence). Trimming stripped 0 bases from V and 8 bases from J, with 8 bases between. This CDR3 spans 12 amino acids. CDR3 coding DNA: TGCAGTGCTAGAGATATGAGGGATGAGCAGTTCTTC. Protein: CSARDMRDEQFF.

This clonotype was seen many times. The V gene is TRBV20-1, the J gene TRBJ2-7; 13 bases line up with TRBD2. Per germline, CDR1 DFQATT and CDR2 SNEGSKA (reference sequence). This CDR3 region has 16 residues. Losses at the gene ends were 5 bases for V and 2 bases for J; bases not matched to a gene: 9. CDR3 sequence (DNA): TGCAGTGCTGGACCCCTGGGACTAGCGGGGACCTACGAGCAGTACTTC. This encodes CSAGPLGLAGTYEQYF.

This clonotype occurred many times. The chain is built from TRBV27 and TRBJ2-3; 7 positions match TRBD2. Germline CDR1 reads MNHEY; CDR2 reads SMNVEV (reference sequence). The trim removed 3 bases at V and 0 bases at J, leaving 15 bases unmatched. The CDR3 has 19 residues. The CDR3: CASSFGGTFLTPSTDTQYF. DNA of the CDR3: TGTGCCAGCAGTTTCGGGGGGACCTTCCTAACTCCTAGCACAGATACGCAGTATTTT.

There are many counts of this clonotype. The J gene is TRBJ2-1, the V gene TRBV28; TRBD1 aligns across 7 bases. There are 15 residues in the CDR3. V lost 4 bases, J lost 1 base, and 4 bases stayed unmatched. Germline V lookup: CDR1 MDHEN, CDR2 SYDVKM. The CDR3 DNA sequence: TGTGCCAGCAGTTGGCGGACAGGTTCCTACAATGAGCAGTTCTTC. It codes for CASSWRTGSYNEQFF. The full variable domain, rest sourced from reference TRBV28 and TRBJ2-1, is DVKVTQSSRYLVKRTGEKVFLECVQDMDHENMFWYRQDPGLGLRLIYFSYDVKMKEKGDIPEGYSVSREKKERFSLILESASTNQTSMYLCASSWRTGSYNEQFFGPGTRLTVL.

This clonotype was picked up many times. The chain couples TRBV4-1 to TRBJ2-3; 9 bases match TRBD2. This CDR3 is built from 17 residues. Trimming at V came to 3 bases and at J to 2 bases, leaving 9 bases not matched to a gene. CDR1 and CDR2 from the germline V gene are MGHRA and YSYEKL. The CDR3 DNA sequence: TGCGCCAGCAGCCAGAGTTGGGTAGCGGGGGCCACAGATACGCAGTATTTT. Translating gives CASSQSWVAGATDTQYF.

This clonotype was detected many times. The chain is built from TRBV12-5 and TRBJ2-3; the match to TRBD1 covers 8 bases. Per the germline V gene, CDR1 is LGHNT and CDR2 is FRNRAP. The trim removed 5 bases at V and 4 bases at J, leaving 8 bases unmatched. The length of the CDR3 is 15 residues. The CDR3 reads CASGRGQEEADTQYF. DNA of the CDR3: TGTGCTAGTGGTCGGGGACAGGAAGAAGCAGATACGCAGTATTTT.

This clonotype was detected many times. The CDR3 spells CASSFTSTPNEKLFF. CDR3 nucleotides: TGTGCCAGCAGTTTTACTTCGACGCCGAATGAAAAACTGTTTTTT. J is TRBJ1-4 and V is TRBV12-3 or TRBV12-4; D gene unclear. This CDR3 is 15 amino acids long. Trimming shortened V by 3 bases and J by 5 bases, and 13 bases separated the two germline ends.